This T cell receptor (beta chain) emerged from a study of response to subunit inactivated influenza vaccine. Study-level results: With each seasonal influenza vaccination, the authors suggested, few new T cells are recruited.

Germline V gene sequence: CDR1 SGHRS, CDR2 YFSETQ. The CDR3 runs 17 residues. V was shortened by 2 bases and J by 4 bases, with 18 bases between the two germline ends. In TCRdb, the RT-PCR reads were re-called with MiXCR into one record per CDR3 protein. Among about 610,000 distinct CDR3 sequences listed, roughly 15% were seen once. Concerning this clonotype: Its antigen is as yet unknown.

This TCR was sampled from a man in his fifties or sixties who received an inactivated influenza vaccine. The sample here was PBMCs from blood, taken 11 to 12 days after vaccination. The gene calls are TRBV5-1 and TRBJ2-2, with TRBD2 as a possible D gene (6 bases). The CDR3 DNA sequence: TGCGCCAGCAGCTTTGGAGTTGCGGGGCAACGCACCGGGGAGCTGTTTTTT. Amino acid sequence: CASSFGVAGQRTGELFF.